The 32 T cell receptor beta chains below all came from one sample that was sequenced in a study of shared clonotypes between healthy human individuals. Profiled with immunoSEQ multiplex PCR; TCRdb holds only in-frame clones, not every one. The sample contains some 2.1 million clones, less than 95% of which appear only once. It was CD45RO-negative cells, positively selected for CCR7, that made up naive CD8 cells, with terminally differentiated effector memory CD45RA+ cells excluded. Sequenced sample: naive CD8+ T cells sorted from blood. All receptors come from a man younger than 30 in good health.

This clone was seen only a few times. The rearrangement links TRBV9 to TRBJ1-1, with TRBD1 matching 8 bases. The V segment lost 3 bases and the J segment 3 bases; nucleotides outside the gene matches: 4. This CDR3 comprises 14 residues. CDR1 is SGDLS, CDR2 YYNGEE, per germline. CDR3 DNA: TGTGCCAGCAGCGGACACAGGGGGGACACTGAAGCTTTCTTT. Its protein is CASSGHRGDTEAFF.

This clone was picked up one time. The rearrangement uses TRBV5-6 and TRBJ1-2; D uncertain. The length of the CDR3 is 14 residues. Germline V gene sequence: CDR1 SGHDT, CDR2 YYEEEE. V was pared by 0 bases and J by 4 bases, with 10 bases between. For the CDR3, the DNA is TGTGCCAGCAGCTTGGAAGCCAGCCTCTATGGCTACACCTTC. Residues: CASSLEASLYGYTF.

J is TRBJ1-4 and V is TRBV6-5, with a tentative D call TRBD1 (6 bases). The ends were cut back, 2 bases at V and 8 bases at J, with 12 bases in the middle. This CDR3 has 14 residues. The germline V gene encodes CDR1 MNHEY and CDR2 SVGAGI. CDR3 loop: CASSYLRGGEKLFF. DNA of the CDR3: TGTGCCAGCAGTTACCTCAGGGGAGGCGAAAAACTGTTTTTT.

V and J are TRBV7-6 and TRBJ1-6; D possibly corresponds to TRBD1 (6 bases). The CDR3 is 15 amino acids. In germline, CDR1 is SGHVS, CDR2 FNYEAQ. V gave up 0 bases and J gave up 8 bases, with 11 bases separating them. The CDR3 here is CASSLATGGYSPLHF. CDR3 sequence (DNA): TGTGCCAGCAGCTTAGCGACAGGAGGTTATTCACCCCTCCACTTT.

The chain joins TRBV5-6 to TRBJ1-2; 7 bases map to TRBD1. Trimming cost V 4 bases and J 4 bases; bases outside gene matches: 10. CDR1 and CDR2 (germline): SGHDT, YYEEEE. The CDR3 consists of 15 residues. The CDR3 nucleotides read TGTGCCAGCAGCCCCCCCGGGACAGCAACCTATGGCTACACCTTC. Its protein is CASSPPGTATYGYTF.

V gene TRBV25-1 combines with J gene TRBJ1-1, with a tentative D call TRBD1 (5 bases). CDR1 is MGHDK, CDR2 SYGVNS, per germline. Trimming took 2 bases from V and 5 from J, leaving 9 bases between them. This CDR3 contains 13 residues. The CDR3 DNA reads TGTGCCAGCAGTGAAGGGGGTTTAACTGAAGCTTTCTTT. Translating gives CASSEGGLTEAFF.

The chain links TRBV18 to TRBJ2-7; 8 bases are a match to TRBD1. This CDR3 has 16 amino acids. Trimming at V came to 3 bases and at J to 6 bases, leaving 13 bases not matched to a gene. The V gene's germline CDR1 is KGHSH and CDR2 LQKENI. CDR3 loop: CASSPSGAGGTGEQYF. Written as DNA, the CDR3 is TGTGCCAGCTCACCGTCGGGGGCAGGGGGCACGGGCGAGCAGTACTTC.

The rearrangement links TRBV5-8 to TRBJ1-1; D not certain. CDR1 and CDR2 from the germline V gene are SGHTS and YDEGEE. Trimming took off 7 bases at V and 1 base at J, with 11 bases between the two ends. The CDR3 consists of 13 residues. The CDR3 protein is CASPFTQNTEAFF. CDR3 sequence (DNA): TGTGCCAGCCCCTTCACGCAGAACACTGAAGCTTTCTTT. The full variable domain, completed using reference TRBV5-8 and TRBJ1-1, is EAGVTQSPTHLIKTRGQQATLRCSPISGHTSVYWYQQALGLGLQFLLWYDEGEERNRGNFPPRFSGRQFPNYSSELNVNALELEDSALYLCASPFTQNTEAFFGQGTRLTVV.

The V and J genes are TRBV2 and TRBJ2-7; D is perhaps TRBD2 (7 bases). In germline, CDR1 is SNHLY, CDR2 FYNNEI. Trimming took off 10 bases at V and 6 bases at J, with 25 bases between the two ends. The CDR3 length is 15 residues. The chain's CDR3 is CATPSAQGGGGEQYF. As DNA, the CDR3 is TGTGCCACCCCGTCGGCCCAGGGAGGGGGTGGCGAGCAGTACTTC.

The V gene is TRBV6-5, the J gene TRBJ2-1; D is uncertain. Trimming stripped 6 bases from V and 5 bases from J, with 14 bases between. The CDR3 loop spans 14 amino acids. The germline CDR1 and CDR2 sequences are MNHEY and SVGAGI. CDR3 protein: CASSGSPIDNEQFF. The CDR3 bases are TGTGCCAGCAGCGGATCACCGATTGACAATGAGCAGTTCTTC.

This clone has a single count. This chain joins TRBV27 and TRBJ2-1; D unclear. The germline V and J ends were trimmed by 5 bases and 4 bases, with 9 bases remaining between them. Germline values: CDR1 MNHEY, CDR2 SMNVEV (reference sequence). The CDR3 runs 13 residues. CDR3 coding DNA: TGTGCCAGCAGTGTCGACACTTACAATGAGCAGTTCTTC. It encodes CASSVDTYNEQFF.

This chain links TRBV20-1 with TRBJ1-2; the D gene is possibly TRBD1 (5 bases). Germline V lookup: CDR1 DFQATT, CDR2 SNEGSKA (reference sequence). The CDR3 has 11 amino acids. V lost 6 bases, J lost 7 bases, and 12 bases lay in between. CDR3 in amino acids: CSAPRGSGYTF. The CDR3, as DNA: TGCAGTGCCCCCCGGGGGTCTGGCTACACCTTC.

This clone was detected only once. This rearrangement joins TRBV19 to TRBJ1-3; D is perhaps TRBD1 (5 bases). Per the germline V gene, CDR1 is LNHDA and CDR2 is SQIVND (reference sequence). The length of the CDR3 is 14 residues. The V end lost 9 bases, the J end lost 5 bases, and 17 bases lay between the germline ends. CDR3 amino acids: CARRSGPGRNTIYF. In DNA, the CDR3 is TGTGCCAGGAGATCGGGCCCAGGGAGAAACACCATATATTTT.

The chain uses TRBV10-1 and TRBJ1-1; a possible D gene is TRBD1 (6 bases). Germline CDR1 reads WNHNN; CDR2 reads SYGVQD (reference sequence). Deletions cut 6 bases from V and 4 bases from J, with 12 bases between. This CDR3 is built from 13 residues. The CDR3 reads CASREGDATEAFF. The CDR3 region has the DNA TGCGCCAGCAGGGAGGGGGACGCCACTGAAGCTTTCTTT.

The V gene is TRBV5-6, the J gene TRBJ2-7; 8 positions agree with TRBD1. V shed 3 bases and J 4 bases; nucleotides not matched to a gene: 6. The CDR3 totals 14 residues. Germline V lookup: CDR1 SGHDT, CDR2 YYEEEE. The chain's CDR3 is CASSWGTGRYEQYF. The CDR3 region has the DNA TGTGCCAGCAGCTGGGGGACAGGACGATACGAGCAGTACTTC.

This chain uses TRBV6-1 with TRBJ1-3; D uncertain. Germline V CDR1 and CDR2: MNHNS, SASEGT. There are 16 residues in the CDR3. With 3 bases removed from V and 0 bases from J, the gap between germline ends came to 12 bases. The DNA of the CDR3 is TGTGCCAGCAGTGACATTTGGCAGGACTCTGGAAACACCATATATTTT. Protein product: CASSDIWQDSGNTIYF.

About this clone: At the DNA level, this CDR3 is encoded by other sequences in the same sample as well. This rearrangement joins TRBV27 to TRBJ1-1, with a possible D match to TRBD1 (5 bases). The CDR3 is 15 residues long. Trimming left V 0 bases short and J 1 base short, with 9 bases between. CDR1 and CDR2 from the germline V gene are MNHEY and SMNVEV (reference sequence). CDR3 sequence: CASSLSGGGNTEAFF. The DNA for the CDR3 is TGTGCCAGCAGTTTATCTGGGGGGGGGAACACTGAAGCTTTCTTT.

The rearrangement joins TRBV2 to TRBJ2-2, with a possible D match to TRBD2 (6 bases). V dropped 6 bases and J dropped 7 bases, with 18 bases sitting between them. This CDR3 spans 15 amino acids. CDR1 and CDR2 (germline): SNHLY, FYNNEI. The CDR3 nucleotides are TGTGCCAGCAGGCCTCTTCTGGGGGGTCACGGGGAGCTGTTTTTT. Amino acid sequence: CASRPLLGGHGELFF.

For the CDR3, the DNA is TGTGCCAGCAGTTTTACCCCCTCGTCGACAGTGGGCAGCAATCAGCCCCAGCATTTT. This encodes CASSFTPSSTVGSNQPQHF. The chain has TRBV28 and TRBJ1-5, with D possibly being TRBD1 (5 bases). Germline V gene sequence: CDR1 MDHEN, CDR2 SYDVKM. V lost 3 bases and J lost 1, with 22 bases in between. This CDR3 has 19 residues.

V and J are TRBV7-3 and TRBJ2-3, with D tentatively TRBD1 (5 bases). V shed 4 bases and J shed 11 bases, with 16 bases lying between them. The length of the CDR3 is 13 residues. Germline V gene sequence: CDR1 SGHTA, CDR2 FQGTGA. The CDR3 region has the DNA TGTGCCAGCAGCTACGACAGTAGTGGGGTGCAGTATTTT. This sequence encodes CASSYDSSGVQYF.

The chain is built from TRBV30 and TRBJ1-5; a possible D gene is TRBD1 (6 bases). Germline CDR1 and CDR2: GTSNPN and SVGIG (reference sequence). This CDR3 contains 15 residues. Trimming took 2 bases from V and 2 from J, leaving 13 bases between them. The CDR3 DNA reads as TGTGCCTGGAGTAGGCAGGGGCTAGGCAATCAGCCCCAGCATTTT. Translated, it gives CAWSRQGLGNQPQHF. Full variable domain (rest looked up from reference TRBV30 and TRBJ1-5): SQTIHQWPATLVQPVGSPLSLECTVEGTSNPNLYWYRQAAGRGLQLLFYSVGIGQISSEVPQNLSASRPQDRQFILSSKKLLLSDSGFYLCAWSRQGLGNQPQHFGDGTRLSIL.

J is TRBJ1-5 and V is TRBV27; D unclear. This CDR3 comprises 13 residues. The germline gives CDR1 MNHEY, CDR2 SMNVEV (reference sequence). The V end was cut by 3 bases, the J end by 4 bases, with 7 bases between. For the CDR3, the DNA is TGTGCCAGCAGTTTTGGTTTTAATCAGCCCCAGCATTTT. Encoded protein: CASSFGFNQPQHF.

This chain uses TRBV6-1 with TRBJ1-2; tentative D call: TRBD1 (5 bases). The CDR3 is made up of 14 amino acids. CDR1 and CDR2 (germline): MNHNS, SASEGT. V gave up 2 bases and J gave up 2 bases, with 9 bases separating them. Written as DNA, the CDR3 is TGTGCCAGCAGTGAATTTCAGGGAAACTATGGCTACACCTTC. As protein: CASSEFQGNYGYTF.

This chain connects TRBV27 to TRBJ2-7; 11 nucleotides line up with TRBD2. V trimming: 6 bases; J trimming: 1 base; junction bases outside the gene matches: 2. There are 14 residues in the CDR3. CDR1 is MNHEY and CDR2 is SMNVEV in the germline V gene (reference sequence). This chain's CDR3 is CASSVAGGSYEQYF. The CDR3 DNA sequence: TGTGCCAGCAGCGTAGCGGGGGGGTCCTACGAGCAGTACTTC.

The V and J genes are TRBV19 and TRBJ1-1; 7 bases map to TRBD1. The CDR3 sequence is 11 residues long. CDR1 and CDR2 (germline): LNHDA, SQIVND (reference sequence). J was trimmed by 10 bases and V by 2 bases; bases with no gene match: 1. The CDR3 nucleotides are TGTGCCAGTAGTATACCAGGGGGAGCTTTCTTT. Its translation: CASSIPGGAFF.

In the case of this clone: Distinct nucleotide sequences in the sample also encode this CDR3. The rearrangement joins TRBV27 to TRBJ1-2; D gene unclear. Germline V gene lookup returns CDR1 MNHEY and CDR2 SMNVEV (reference sequence). The CDR3 extends over 13 amino acids. V lost 2 bases to trimming and J lost 2 bases, with 6 bases between them. The CDR3 reads CASSLGPNYGYTF. CDR3 nucleotide sequence: TGTGCCAGCAGTTTAGGACCGAACTATGGCTACACCTTC.

V usage is TRBV2 and J usage is TRBJ1-4; 12 nucleotides match TRBD1. Per the germline V gene, CDR1 is SNHLY and CDR2 is FYNNEI. This CDR3 contains 17 residues. Germline trimming cut 4 bases from V and 5 bases from J; bases unmatched to any gene: 8. The CDR3 nucleotides read TGTGCCAGCAGTGGGGACAGGGGGCTTCCCCTCAATGAAAAACTGTTTTTT. Translation: CASSGDRGLPLNEKLFF.

The chain links TRBV6-1 to TRBJ1-2, with D possibly matching TRBD1 (6 bases). The V gene's germline CDR1 is MNHNS and CDR2 SASEGT. CDR3 length: 17 amino acids. V was shortened by 3 bases and J by 0 bases, with 17 bases between the two germline ends. The CDR3 region is CASSDIREDSANYGYTF. In DNA form, the CDR3 reads TGTGCCAGCAGTGATATCAGGGAGGACAGCGCTAACTATGGCTACACCTTC.

This rearrangement joins TRBV5-4 to TRBJ1-2; D ambiguous. This CDR3 spans 13 amino acids. V gave up 4 bases and J gave up 4 bases, with 11 bases separating them. Germline V CDR1 and CDR2: SGHNT, YYREEE (reference sequence). For the CDR3, the DNA is TGTGCCAGCAGCGACGGGGTGGGCTATGGCTACACCTTC. It is translated as CASSDGVGYGYTF.

V is TRBV9 and J is TRBJ2-5, with unresolved D. This CDR3 has 13 residues. Germline V gene data show CDR1 as SGDLS and CDR2 as YYNGEE. Deletions cut 3 bases from V and 5 bases from J, with 11 bases between. Written as DNA, the CDR3 is TGTGCCAGCAGCGCGCCCCCTCGGGAGACCCAGTACTTC. Residues: CASSAPPRETQYF.

The gene calls are TRBV10-2 and TRBJ2-7; D unresolved. The CDR3 is made up of 13 amino acids. Looked up from germline, CDR1 is WSHSY and CDR2 is SAAADI. V gave up 3 bases and J gave up 7 bases, with 13 bases separating them. The CDR3 DNA is TGCGCCAGCAGTGATAATCGGGTGGTTGAGCAGTACTTC. Translation: CASSDNRVVEQYF.

This clone was seen once. The genes are TRBV7-6 and TRBJ2-7, with TRBD1 matching over 10 bases. There are 16 residues in the CDR3. Losses at the gene ends were 5 bases for V and 2 bases for J; bases not matched to a gene: 9. The germline V gene has CDR1 SGHVS and CDR2 FNYEAQ. This chain's CDR3 is CASSPPGQGIPYEQYF. CDR3 DNA sequence: TGTGCCAGCAGCCCACCGGGACAGGGGATTCCCTACGAGCAGTACTTC.